A single sample gave rise to the 24 T cell receptor beta chains below, sequenced in a study of cytomegalovirus exposure and HLA in healthy donors. The PCR made use of 60 Vbeta and 13 Jbeta primers. Assay used: immunoSEQ multiplex PCR; TCRdb lists only in-frame clones, some missing. The sample carries under 130,000 clones, 65% to 80% recorded once. Material: PBMCs. These receptors were obtained from a male donor in good health and CMV-seronegative.

The chain couples TRBV10-3 to TRBJ1-5; no clear D. Germline CDR1 reads ENHRY; CDR2 reads SYGVKD. Trimming removed 3 bases at V and 4 bases at J, with 7 bases between. The CDR3 length is 13 residues. This CDR3 is CAISEEVNQPQHF. CDR3 nucleotide sequence: TGTGCCATCAGTGAAGAGGTGAATCAGCCCCAGCATTTT.

The J gene is TRBJ1-1, the V gene TRBV19; D is undetermined. The CDR3 is 11 residues long. With 3 bases removed from V and 3 bases from J, the gap between germline ends came to 2 bases. Germline CDR1 is LNHDA and CDR2 is SQIVND (reference sequence). CDR3 loop: CASSIYTEAFF. The CDR3 region has the DNA TGTGCCAGTAGTATCTACACTGAAGCTTTCTTT. The full variable domain, in which reference TRBV19 and TRBJ1-1 provide the parts outside the CDR3, is DGGITQSPKYLFRKEGQNVTLSCEQNLNHDAMYWYRQDPGQGLRLIYYSQIVNDFQKGDIAEGYSVSREKKESFPLTVTSAQKNPTAFYLCASSIYTEAFFGQGTRLTVV.

The chain links TRBV4-2 to TRBJ1-3, with D maybe TRBD1 (6 bases). CDR1 and CDR2 (germline): LGHNA, YNFKEQ. This CDR3 region has 16 residues. The V end was cut by 0 bases, the J end by 2 bases, with 11 bases between. CDR3 nucleotide sequence: TGTGCCAGCAGCCAAGATCAGGGGCTCCCTGGAAACACCATATATTTT. Amino acid sequence: CASSQDQGLPGNTIYF.

The J gene is TRBJ1-1, the V gene TRBV7-9; tentative D call: TRBD1 (5 bases). The CDR3 is made up of 12 amino acids. CDR1 SEHNR and CDR2 FQNEAQ come from the germline V gene (reference sequence). Trimming stripped 5 bases from V and 7 bases from J, with 11 bases between. For the CDR3, the DNA is TGTGCCAGCAGCCTCACTGACAGTGAAGCTTTCTTT. It is translated as CASSLTDSEAFF.

The genes are TRBV9 and TRBJ2-2, with D perhaps matching TRBD2 (6 bases). Trimming took 3 bases from V and 3 from J, leaving 15 bases between them. Germline-derived CDR1 and CDR2 are SGDLS and YYNGEE. The CDR3 is made up of 16 amino acids. CDR3 sequence reads: CASSARGAVDTGELFF. The CDR3, as DNA: TGTGCCAGCAGCGCCCGCGGGGCCGTGGACACCGGGGAGCTGTTTTTT.

On this clone itself: A read error may account for a junction end that differs from germline. The chain carries TRBV4-1 and TRBJ1-6; no definite D call. This CDR3 has 11 residues. Germline-derived CDR1 and CDR2 are MGHRA and YSYEKL. In DNA, the CDR3 is TGCGCCAGCAGCCAAGGGAGGGTATCCCATTTT. It specifies CASSQGRVSHF.

The chain links TRBV7-9 to TRBJ1-1, with D maybe TRBD1 (6 bases). The CDR3 has 18 residues. V lost 2 bases to trimming and J lost 4 bases, with 23 bases between them. Germline-derived CDR1 and CDR2 are SEHNR and FQNEAQ (reference sequence). In DNA form, the CDR3 reads TGTGCCAGCAGCTTATACAGTGTTCAGGGGCGCTTAGTCACTGAAGCTTTCTTT. Translated, it gives CASSLYSVQGRLVTEAFF. Based on the CDR3 plus reference TRBV7-9 and TRBJ1-1, the full variable domain is DTGVSQNPRHKITKRGQNVTFRCDPISEHNRLYWYRQTLGQGPEFLTYFQNEAQLEKSRLLSDRFSAERPKGSFSTLEIQRTEQGDSAMYLCASSLYSVQGRLVTEAFFGQGTRLTVV.

This clone was seen more than once but under ten times. The genes are TRBV15 and TRBJ2-5; weak D call: TRBD1 (5 bases). Gene TRBJ2-7 matches the end of the DNA better, so the J call may be wrong. The length of the CDR3 is 16 residues. Germline loops: CDR1 LNHNV, CDR2 YYDKDF (reference sequence). For the CDR3, the DNA is TGTGCCACCAGCAGAGAGATGCCAGGGCGAGTATACGAGCAGTACTTC. Protein: CATSREMPGRVYEQYF.

This clone has more than one count but fewer than ten. J is TRBJ1-1 and V is TRBV5-1, with D perhaps TRBD1 (5 bases). Trimming left V 2 bases short and J 4 bases short, with 12 bases between. The germline V gene encodes CDR1 SGHRS and CDR2 YFSETQ. This CDR3 spans 14 amino acids. The CDR3 loop reads CASSLAGDATEAFF. The CDR3, as DNA: TGCGCCAGCAGCTTAGCGGGGGATGCCACTGAAGCTTTCTTT.

V is TRBV5-1 and J is TRBJ1-5; D is unclear. CDR3 length equals 15 residues. The V gene lost 0 bases and the J gene lost 2 bases, with 9 bases spanning the gap. The germline CDR1 and CDR2 sequences are SGHRS and YFSETQ. The DNA of the CDR3 is TGCGCCAGCAGCTTGGAAGGGAGAGGCAATCAGCCCCAGCATTTT. Encoded protein: CASSLEGRGNQPQHF.

This clone was detected once. J is TRBJ2-1 and V is TRBV7-3; possible D gene TRBD1, 6 bases. The CDR3 spans 17 residues. Germline CDR1 and CDR2: SGHTA and FQGTGA. V lost 5 bases and J lost 2, with 19 bases in between. The CDR3 loop reads CASSTNTGSVAYNEQFF. The CDR3 region has the DNA TGTGCCAGCAGCACAAACACAGGGTCGGTCGCCTACAATGAGCAGTTCTTC.

This clone rates as medium-sized (0.01 to 0.1%). The J gene is TRBJ1-2, the V gene TRBV7-9; TRBD1 is a possible D gene (5 bases). The V gene's germline CDR1 is SEHNR and CDR2 FQNEAQ (reference sequence). V lost 4 bases and J 4 bases, leaving 19 bases between the germline ends. There are 16 residues in the CDR3. The CDR3 DNA reads TGTGCCAGCAGCTCCGAGCTGACAGTAGGATTCTATGGCTACACCTTC. Protein sequence: CASSSELTVGFYGYTF.

CDR3 nucleotides: TGTGCCAGCAGCCCCTCCAGGGTCACCGGGGAGCTGTTTTTT. Translation: CASSPSRVTGELFF. The V call is TRBV7-3, the J call TRBJ2-2; D possibly corresponds to TRBD1 (5 bases). Per the germline V gene, CDR1 is SGHTA and CDR2 is FQGTGA. The V gene lost 5 bases and the J gene lost 4 bases, with 11 bases spanning the gap. The CDR3 sequence is 14 residues long.

The chain couples TRBV5-1 to TRBJ2-7, with D perhaps matching TRBD1 (6 bases). The CDR3 contains 14 residues. The V end was cut by 7 bases, the J end by 2 bases, with 16 bases between. Germline V gives CDR1 SGHRS, CDR2 YFSETQ. CDR3 loop: CASQAQGPAYEQYF. The CDR3 DNA reads TGCGCCAGCCAAGCACAGGGCCCAGCCTACGAGCAGTACTTC.

In this sample, this clone turned up once. J is TRBJ1-2 and V is TRBV25-1; tentatively, D is TRBD1 (5 bases). V dropped 4 bases and J dropped 7 bases, with 16 bases sitting between them. This CDR3 comprises 14 residues. Germline CDR1 reads MGHDK; CDR2 reads SYGVNS. The chain's CDR3 is CASSAMDQTAGYTF. CDR3 nucleotide sequence: TGTGCCAGCAGTGCGATGGACCAGACAGCTGGCTACACCTTC.

The chain is built from TRBV5-1 and TRBJ1-2; 10 nucleotides agree with TRBD1. V shed 4 bases, J shed 6 bases, and the junction held 6 bases outside the gene matches. This CDR3 contains 14 residues. The germline V gene encodes CDR1 SGHRS and CDR2 YFSETQ. The chain's CDR3 is CASSRTGGRNGYTF. The CDR3 DNA follows: TGCGCCAGCAGCAGGACAGGGGGGCGGAATGGCTACACCTTC. Supplemented by reference TRBV5-1 and TRBJ1-2, the full variable domain reads KAGVTQTPRYLIKTRGQQVTLSCSPISGHRSVSWYQQTPGQGLQFLFEYFSETQRNKGNFPGRFSGRQFSNSRSEMNVSTLELGDSALYLCASSRTGGRNGYTFGSGTRLTVV.

The table lists this clone with a few counts. This chain links TRBV6-5 with TRBJ2-1; TRBD1 might be the D (5 bases). The CDR3 has 15 amino acids. In germline, CDR1 is MNHEY, CDR2 SVGAGI. Trimming left V 1 base short and J 0 bases short, with 7 bases between. In DNA form, the CDR3 reads TGTGCCAGCAGTTACTTCCAGGGCTCCTACAATGAGCAGTTCTTC. Amino acids: CASSYFQGSYNEQFF.

This clone was counted between two and nine times. V is TRBV4-2 and J is TRBJ2-1; weak D call: TRBD2 (6 bases). Germline CDR1 LGHNA, CDR2 YNFKEQ. V was cut by 8 bases and J by 4 bases, with 15 bases left in between. The CDR3 has 14 amino acids. The CDR3 is CASATDGGYNEQFF. The CDR3 DNA reads as TGTGCCAGCGCGACCGACGGGGGATACAATGAGCAGTTCTTC.

The chain is built from TRBV5-1 and TRBJ2-7; 8 bases are shared with TRBD2. CDR3 length equals 15 residues. Trimming cost V 4 bases and J 4 bases; bases outside gene matches: 10. Germline V CDR1 and CDR2: SGHRS, YFSETQ. The CDR3 is CASSPGGLAVYEQYF. CDR3 bases: TGCGCCAGCAGCCCGGGAGGGCTAGCAGTATACGAGCAGTACTTC.

Worth noting for this clone: The same CDR3 can be traced to other DNA sequences in this sample. This chain joins TRBV2 and TRBJ2-5, with 8 bases identical to TRBD1. The germline V gene encodes CDR1 SNHLY and CDR2 FYNNEI. The trim removed 4 bases at V and 2 bases at J, leaving 0 bases unmatched. The CDR3 is made up of 13 amino acids. This CDR3 is CASSGTGQETQYF. CDR3 DNA sequence: TGTGCCAGCAGTGGGACAGGGCAAGAGACCCAGTACTTC.

Turning to this clone: Other DNA variants within this sample encode the same CDR3. The chain joins TRBV7-2 to TRBJ2-7; D is ambiguous. V was shortened by 5 bases and J by 3 bases, with 5 bases between the two germline ends. The germline CDR1 and CDR2 sequences are SGHTA and FQGNSA. The CDR3 loop spans 11 amino acids. Here the CDR3 reads CASSPSYEQYF. CDR3 nucleotide sequence: TGTGCCAGCAGCCCCAGCTACGAGCAGTACTTC.

The chain joins TRBV7-3 to TRBJ2-1; 8 bases are a match to TRBD2. The CDR3 contains 14 residues. Per the germline V gene, CDR1 is SGHTA and CDR2 is FQGTGA. The J segment lost 8 bases and the V segment lost 3 bases, leaving 6 bases of the junction unmatched. This chain's CDR3 is CASSLGLVIDEQFF. The CDR3 DNA sequence: TGTGCCAGCAGCTTGGGACTAGTAATCGATGAGCAGTTCTTC.

The chain employs TRBV9 and TRBJ2-1, with a possible D match to TRBD2 (5 bases). Germline CDR1 is SGDLS and CDR2 is YYNGEE. The CDR3 contains 13 residues. V lost 3 bases and J 10 bases, leaving 14 bases between the germline ends. CDR3 DNA: TGTGCCAGCAGCGCTTCCTCGGCGGGCGAGCAGTTCTTC. Translated, it gives CASSASSAGEQFF.

The chain couples TRBV5-4 to TRBJ1-2; D possibly corresponds to TRBD1 (6 bases). The CDR3 covers 18 residues. Trimming removed 0 bases from V and 5 bases from J, with 23 bases in between. The germline gives CDR1 SGHNT, CDR2 YYREEE (reference sequence). CDR3 DNA: TGTGCCAGCAGCTTGGCGACAGGATATTCATCCCTGGGGTATGGCTACACCTTC. Translation: CASSLATGYSSLGYGYTF.